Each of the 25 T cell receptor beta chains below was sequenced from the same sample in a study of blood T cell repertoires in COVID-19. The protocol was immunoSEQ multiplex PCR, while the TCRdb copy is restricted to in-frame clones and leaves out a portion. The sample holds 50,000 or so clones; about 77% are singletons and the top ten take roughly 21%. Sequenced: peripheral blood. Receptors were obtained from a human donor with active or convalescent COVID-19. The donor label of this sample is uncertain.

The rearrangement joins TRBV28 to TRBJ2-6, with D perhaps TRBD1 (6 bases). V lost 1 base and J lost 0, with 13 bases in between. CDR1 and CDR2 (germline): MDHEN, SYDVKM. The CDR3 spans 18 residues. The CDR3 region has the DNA TGTGCCAGCAGTTTATTTCGCAGGGGCACCTCTGGGGCCAACGTCCTGACTTTC. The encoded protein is CASSLFRRGTSGANVLTF. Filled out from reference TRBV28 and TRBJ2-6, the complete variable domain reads DVKVTQSSRYLVKRTGEKVFLECVQDMDHENMFWYRQDPGLGLRLIYFSYDVKMKEKGDIPEGYSVSREKKERFSLILESASTNQTSMYLCASSLFRRGTSGANVLTFGAGSRLTVL.

The CDR3 here is CASSLAGRAEKLFF. CDR3 bases: TGTGCCAGCAGTTTGGCCGGGAGGGCTGAAAAACTGTTTTTT. The rearrangement links TRBV27 to TRBJ1-4; unclear D gene. V was cut by 3 bases and J by 7 bases, with 12 bases left in between. Germline CDR1 reads MNHEY; CDR2 reads SMNVEV (reference sequence). The CDR3 runs to 14 residues.

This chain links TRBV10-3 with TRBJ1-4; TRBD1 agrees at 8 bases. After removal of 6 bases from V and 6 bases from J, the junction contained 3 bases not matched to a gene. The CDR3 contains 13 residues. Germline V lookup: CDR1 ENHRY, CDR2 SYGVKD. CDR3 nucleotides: TGTGCCATCAGCGAGACAGGGGATGAAAAACTGTTTTTT. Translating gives CAISETGDEKLFF.

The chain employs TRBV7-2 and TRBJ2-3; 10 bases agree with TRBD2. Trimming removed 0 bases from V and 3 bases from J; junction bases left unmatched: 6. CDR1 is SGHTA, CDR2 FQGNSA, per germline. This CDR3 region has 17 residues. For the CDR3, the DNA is TGTGCCAGCAGCTTAGCCTTTTCTAGCGGGAGAACAGATACGCAGTATTTT. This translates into CASSLAFSSGRTDTQYF.

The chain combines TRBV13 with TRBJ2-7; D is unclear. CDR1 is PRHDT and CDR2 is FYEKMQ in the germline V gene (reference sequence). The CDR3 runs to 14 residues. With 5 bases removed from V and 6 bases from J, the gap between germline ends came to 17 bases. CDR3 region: CASSLFQGSGEQYF. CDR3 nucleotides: TGTGCCAGCAGCCTATTCCAAGGCTCGGGCGAGCAGTACTTC.

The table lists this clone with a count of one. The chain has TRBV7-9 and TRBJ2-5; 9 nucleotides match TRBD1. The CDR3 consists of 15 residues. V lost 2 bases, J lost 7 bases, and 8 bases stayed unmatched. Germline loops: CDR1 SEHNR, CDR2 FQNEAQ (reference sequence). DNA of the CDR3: TGTGCCAGCAGCTTAATACAGGGGGCGAACGGGACCCAGTACTTC. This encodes CASSLIQGANGTQYF.

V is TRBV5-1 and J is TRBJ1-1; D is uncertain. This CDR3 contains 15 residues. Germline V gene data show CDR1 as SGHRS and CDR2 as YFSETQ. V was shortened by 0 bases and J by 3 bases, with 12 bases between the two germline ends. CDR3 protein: CASSLAWNQDTEAFF. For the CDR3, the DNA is TGCGCCAGCAGCTTGGCTTGGAATCAGGACACTGAAGCTTTCTTT.

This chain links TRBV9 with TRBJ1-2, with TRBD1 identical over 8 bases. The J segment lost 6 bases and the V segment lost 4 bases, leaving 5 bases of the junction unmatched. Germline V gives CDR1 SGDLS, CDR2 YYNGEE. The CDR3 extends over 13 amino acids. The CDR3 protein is CASSTDRVNGYTF. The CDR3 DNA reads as TGTGCCAGCAGCACGGACAGGGTGAATGGCTACACCTTC.

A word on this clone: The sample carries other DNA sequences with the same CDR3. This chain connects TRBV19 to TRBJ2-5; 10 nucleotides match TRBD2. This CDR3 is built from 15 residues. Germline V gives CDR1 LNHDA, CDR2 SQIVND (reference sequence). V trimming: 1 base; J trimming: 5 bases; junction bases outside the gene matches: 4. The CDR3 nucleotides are TGTGCCAGTAGTATAGTACTAGCGGGAAAGGAGACCCAGTACTTC. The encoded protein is CASSIVLAGKETQYF.

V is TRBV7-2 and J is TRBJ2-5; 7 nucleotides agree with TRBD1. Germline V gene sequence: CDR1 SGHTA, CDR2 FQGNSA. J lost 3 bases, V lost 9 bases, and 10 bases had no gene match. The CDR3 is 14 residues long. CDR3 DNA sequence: TGTGCCAGTACAGGGGCTAGCTTCAAAGAGACCCAGTACTTC. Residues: CASTGASFKETQYF. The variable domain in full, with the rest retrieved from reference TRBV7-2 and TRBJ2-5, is GAGVSQSPSNKVTEKGKDVELRCDPISGHTALYWYRQSLGQGLEFLIYFQGNSAPDKSGLPSDRFSAERTGGSVSTLTIQRTQQEDSAVYLCASTGASFKETQYFGPGTRLLVL.

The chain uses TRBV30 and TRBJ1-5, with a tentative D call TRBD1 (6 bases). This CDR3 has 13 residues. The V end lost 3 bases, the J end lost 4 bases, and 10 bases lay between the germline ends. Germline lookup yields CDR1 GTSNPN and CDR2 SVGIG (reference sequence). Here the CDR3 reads CAWRGAGNQPQHF. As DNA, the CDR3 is TGTGCCTGGAGGGGGGCAGGGAATCAGCCCCAGCATTTT.

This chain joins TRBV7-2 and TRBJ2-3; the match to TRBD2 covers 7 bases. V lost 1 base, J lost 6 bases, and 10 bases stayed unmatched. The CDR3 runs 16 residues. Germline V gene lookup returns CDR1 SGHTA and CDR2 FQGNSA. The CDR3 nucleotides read TGTGCCAGCAGCTTAGGGGGAGGGCCGGTATCCGATACGCAGTATTTT. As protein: CASSLGGGPVSDTQYF.

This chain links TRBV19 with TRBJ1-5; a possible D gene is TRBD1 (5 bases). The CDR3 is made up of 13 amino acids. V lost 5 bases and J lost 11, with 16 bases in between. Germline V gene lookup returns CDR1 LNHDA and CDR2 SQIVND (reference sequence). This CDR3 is CASSEEGSRAQHF. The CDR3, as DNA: TGTGCCAGTAGTGAGGAGGGGAGTAGGGCCCAGCATTTT. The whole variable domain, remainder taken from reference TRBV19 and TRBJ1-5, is DGGITQSPKYLFRKEGQNVTLSCEQNLNHDAMYWYRQDPGQGLRLIYYSQIVNDFQKGDIAEGYSVSREKKESFPLTVTSAQKNPTAFYLCASSEEGSRAQHFGDGTRLSIL.

CDR3: CASSLPNRGPHEQYF. CDR3 sequence (DNA): TGTGCCAGCAGCTTGCCCAACAGGGGTCCGCACGAGCAGTACTTC. The gene calls are TRBV11-3 and TRBJ2-7; TRBD1 matches 7 bases. With 3 bases clipped from V and 5 bases from J, the junction kept 10 bases outside the gene matches. CDR1 and CDR2 (germline): SGHNT, YENEEA. This CDR3 is 15 amino acids long.

The CDR3 protein is CASSQRLGEKLFF. CDR3 sequence (DNA): TGTGCCAGCAGCCAGCGGCTTGGAGAAAAACTGTTTTTT. The chain is built from TRBV11-3 and TRBJ1-4; D unresolved. CDR3 length: 13 amino acids. Trimming removed 5 bases at V and 8 bases at J, with 12 bases between. Germline lookup yields CDR1 SGHNT and CDR2 YENEEA. Filled out from reference TRBV11-3 and TRBJ1-4, the complete variable domain reads EAGVVQSPRYKIIEKKQPVAFWCNPISGHNTLYWYLQNLGQGPELLIRYENEEAVDDSQLPKDRFSAERLKGVDSTLKIQPAELGDSAVYLCASSQRLGEKLFFGSGTQLSVL.

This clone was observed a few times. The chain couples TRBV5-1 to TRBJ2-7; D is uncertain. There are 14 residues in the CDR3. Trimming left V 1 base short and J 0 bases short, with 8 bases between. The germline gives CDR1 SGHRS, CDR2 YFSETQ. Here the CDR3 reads CASSLMQYSYEQYF. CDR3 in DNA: TGCGCCAGCAGCTTGATGCAGTACTCCTACGAGCAGTACTTC.

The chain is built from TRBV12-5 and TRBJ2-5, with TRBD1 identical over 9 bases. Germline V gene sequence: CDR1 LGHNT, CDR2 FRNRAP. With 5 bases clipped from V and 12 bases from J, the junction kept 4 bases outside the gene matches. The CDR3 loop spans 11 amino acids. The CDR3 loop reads CASGDRGREYF. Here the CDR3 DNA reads TGTGCTAGTGGTGACAGGGGGAGAGAGTACTTC.

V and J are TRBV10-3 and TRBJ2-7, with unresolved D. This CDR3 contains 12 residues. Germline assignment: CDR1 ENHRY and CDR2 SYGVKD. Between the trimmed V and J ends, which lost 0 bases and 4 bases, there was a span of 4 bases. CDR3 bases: TGTGCCATCAGTGAGTCTCAATACGAGCAGTACTTC. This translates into CAISESQYEQYF.

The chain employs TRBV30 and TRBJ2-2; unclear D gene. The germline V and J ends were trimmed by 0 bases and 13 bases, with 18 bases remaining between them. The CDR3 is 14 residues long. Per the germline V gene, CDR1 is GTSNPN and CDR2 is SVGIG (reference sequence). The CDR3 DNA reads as TGTGCCTGGAGTGTACCTGGAGCGCACCCCGGGCTGTTTTTT. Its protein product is CAWSVPGAHPGLFF.

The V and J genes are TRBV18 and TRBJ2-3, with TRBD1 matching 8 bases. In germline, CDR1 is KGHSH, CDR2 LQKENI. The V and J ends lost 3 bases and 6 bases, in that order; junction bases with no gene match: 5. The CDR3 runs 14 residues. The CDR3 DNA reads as TGTGCCAGCTCACCGGCGACAGGGGAGGATACGCAGTATTTT. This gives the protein CASSPATGEDTQYF.

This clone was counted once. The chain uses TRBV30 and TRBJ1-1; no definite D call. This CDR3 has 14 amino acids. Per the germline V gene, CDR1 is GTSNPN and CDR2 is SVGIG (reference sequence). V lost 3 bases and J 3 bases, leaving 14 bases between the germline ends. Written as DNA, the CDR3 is TGTGCCTGGAGCGCCCTCGGCGGGTACACTGAAGCTTTCTTT. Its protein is CAWSALGGYTEAFF.

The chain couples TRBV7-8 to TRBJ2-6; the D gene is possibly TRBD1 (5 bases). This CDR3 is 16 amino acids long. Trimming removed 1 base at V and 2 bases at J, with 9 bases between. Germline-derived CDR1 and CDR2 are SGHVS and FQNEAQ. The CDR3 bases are TGTGCCAGCAGCTTAGTGCAGGGTACTGGGGCCAACGTCCTGACTTTC. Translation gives CASSLVQGTGANVLTF.

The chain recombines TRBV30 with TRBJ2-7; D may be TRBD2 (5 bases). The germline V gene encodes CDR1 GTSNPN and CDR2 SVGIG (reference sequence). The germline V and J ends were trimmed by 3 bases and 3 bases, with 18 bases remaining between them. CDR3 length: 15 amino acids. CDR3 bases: TGTGCCTGGAGGCATTGGCGGGCCCCGAGCTACGAGCAGTACTTC. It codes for CAWRHWRAPSYEQYF.

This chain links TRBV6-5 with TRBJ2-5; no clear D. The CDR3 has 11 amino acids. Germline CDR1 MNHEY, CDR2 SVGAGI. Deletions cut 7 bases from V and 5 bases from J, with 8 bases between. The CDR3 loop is CASTDLETQYF. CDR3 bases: TGTGCCAGCACAGATTTGGAGACCCAGTACTTC.

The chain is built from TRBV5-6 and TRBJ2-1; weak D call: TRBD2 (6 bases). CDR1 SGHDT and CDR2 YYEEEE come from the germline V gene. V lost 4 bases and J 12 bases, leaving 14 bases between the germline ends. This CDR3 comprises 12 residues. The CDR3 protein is CASSPGAGTQFF. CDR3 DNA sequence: TGTGCCAGCAGCCCCGGGGCGGGGACGCAGTTCTTC.